This T cell receptor (beta chain) is drawn from a study of persistence of HIV-infected CD4 T cells. Study conclusions and caveats: Bulk TCR data could not be restricted to HIV-1-infected CMV-responding cells.

Germline loops: CDR1 LGHNA, CDR2 YNFKEQ. V lost 4 bases to trimming and J lost 2 bases, with 14 bases between them. The CDR3 length is 15 residues. As concerns this clone: Its antigen remains unidentified.

Lysates of CMV-infected fibroblasts at 10 ug/mL stimulated these cells. Memory cells lacking CD40L and CD69 with high CD45RO were sorted. Suppressive ART was started during chronic HIV-1 infection in these adults. A roughly 20-hour stimulation of CD8-depleted PBMCs used anti-CD28/CD49d costimulation, CD40-blocking antibody and enfuvirtide. The immunoSEQ assay was version 4, run in survey mode. Each sample used up to 1 ug genomic DNA diluted to around 10 ng/uL. Generated by immunoSEQ multiplex PCR, the TCRdb table keeps only in-frame clones and is missing some. The sample lists tens of thousands of clones; over 70% were seen once.

This sequence joins TRBV4-2 and TRBJ2-5; D possibly corresponds to TRBD2 (6 bases). The sequence was obtained from an adult man with HIV who was CMV-seropositive. This specimen was CD4+ T cells sorted from PBMCs after roughly 18-hour stimulation, taken from a patient who received antiretroviral therapy. CDR3 coding DNA: TGTGCCAGCAGCCCCTTCGGGACTCCTCAAGAGACCCAGTACTTC. It codes for CASSPFGTPQETQYF.